Following are 30 T cell receptor beta chains from one sample sequenced in a study of low-dose radiotherapy and immunotherapy resistance in tumors. Covering alpha and beta chains, TRAV- and TRBV-specific primers were used for the first-strand cDNA. TCRs were amplified for approximately 21 PCR cycles with a constant-region primer and V-primer adapter. MiXCR, applied by TCRdb to the reads, yields one record per CDR3 protein. The sample contains about 100,000 distinct CDR3 sequences, around 21% of which appear only once. Documented time point: after trial treatment. The treatment was: LDRT plus nivolumab, ipilimumab, low-dose cyclophosphamide and aspirin (RACIN trial). The source was PBMCs, collected after low-dose radiotherapy plus immunotherapy. The receptors here all came from a male donor with prostate cancer.

As to this clonotype: A much larger clone differs from this one at a single base, so this may be a read error. The chain employs TRBV1 and TRBJ2-5; the table's D call, TRBD2, was not checked against the DNA. TRBV1 is recorded as a pseudogene. This CDR3 spans 16 amino acids. CDR3 bases: TGCACCAGCAGCCAAGAGATGGGCCCTCTCGGGGAGACCCAGCACTTC. This gives the protein CTSSQEMGPLGETQHF.

This clonotype was counted ten times or more. The V and J genes are TRBV6-5 and TRBJ2-4, with TRBD2 identical over 10 bases. Germline assignment: CDR1 MNHEY and CDR2 SVGAGI. The CDR3 extends over 17 amino acids. V dropped 4 bases and J dropped 3; count of bases not matched to a gene: 9. CDR3 nucleotide sequence: TGTGCCAGCAGTTTCCCGGGACTAGCGACGGGCAAAAACATTCAGTACTTC. Translation: CASSFPGLATGKNIQYF.

This clonotype came up many times. The chain employs TRBV10-2 and TRBJ2-1, with TRBD1 matching over 7 bases. Trimming at V came to 10 bases and at J to 2 bases, leaving 5 bases not matched to a gene. The germline CDR1 and CDR2 sequences are WSHSY and SAAADI. CDR3 length: 13 residues. Here the CDR3 DNA reads TGCGCCACCAGACAGGGTACCTACAATGAGCAGTTCTTC. This encodes CATRQGTYNEQFF.

In this sample, this clonotype turned up many times. This sequence joins TRBV12-3 or TRBV12-4 and TRBJ2-7; D may be TRBD1 or TRBD2 (5 bases each). This CDR3 contains 14 residues. Between the trimmed V and J ends, which lost 5 bases and 0 bases, there was a span of 11 bases. The CDR3 DNA sequence: TGTGCCAGCAGTCGGGGCCCAAGCTCCTACGAGCAGTACTTC. Translation gives CASSRGPSSYEQYF.

This clonotype was seen a handful of times. The chain joins TRBV6-2 or TRBV6-3 to TRBJ2-5; D is perhaps TRBD1 or TRBD2 (6 bases each). The CDR3 extends over 15 amino acids. V dropped 6 bases and J dropped 2 bases, with 16 bases sitting between them. Per germline, CDR1 MNHEY and CDR2 SVGEGT. The CDR3: CASSRSRGPQETQYF. The CDR3 coding sequence is TGTGCCAGCAGCAGGAGCCGGGGGCCTCAAGAGACCCAGTACTTC.

This chain links TRBV6-2 or TRBV6-3 with TRBJ2-7, with 7 positions matching TRBD1. CDR1 MNHEY and CDR2 SVGEGT come from the germline V gene. V trimming: 6 bases; J trimming: 6 bases; junction bases outside the gene matches: 5. This CDR3 spans 12 amino acids. The CDR3 DNA reads TGTGCCAGCAGACCAGGGGGAAGCGAGCAGTACTTC. This sequence encodes CASRPGGSEQYF.

The table lists this clonotype with many counts. The chain is built from TRBV13 and TRBJ2-7; TRBD2 agrees at 7 bases. The germline V gene has CDR1 PRHDT and CDR2 FYEKMQ (reference sequence). V gave up 5 bases and J gave up 3 bases; unmatched junction bases: 7. This CDR3 region has 14 residues. CDR3 region: CASSGGDPLYEQYF. Written as DNA, the CDR3 is TGTGCCAGCAGCGGGGGGGACCCACTCTACGAGCAGTACTTC.

This clonotype has ten or more counts. The chain combines TRBV7-9 with TRBJ1-3; D uncertain. The V gene lost 2 bases and the J gene lost 0 bases, with 5 bases spanning the gap. CDR3 length: 14 amino acids. Germline values: CDR1 SEHNR, CDR2 FQNEAQ (reference sequence). Here the CDR3 DNA reads TGTGCCAGCAGCTTACAAGACTCTGGAAACACCATATATTTT. Translated: CASSLQDSGNTIYF.

This clonotype was recorded at least ten times. The gene calls are TRBV27 and TRBJ2-7; perhaps D is TRBD1 or TRBD2 (6 bases each). V gave up 5 bases and J gave up 2 bases, with 10 bases separating them. CDR1 and CDR2 from the germline V gene are MNHEY and SMNVEV (reference sequence). The CDR3 loop spans 13 amino acids. CDR3 coding DNA: TGTGCCAGCAGTAGGGGGGCGGCCTACGAGCAGTACTTC. It translates to CASSRGAAYEQYF.

This clonotype was recorded at least ten times. The V gene is TRBV11-3, the J gene TRBJ2-1; D could derive from TRBD1 or TRBD2 (6 bases each). CDR1 is SGHNT and CDR2 is YENEEA in the germline V gene. Trimming removed 3 bases at V and 5 bases at J, with 14 bases between. This CDR3 is 15 amino acids long. CDR3 sequence reads: CASSFLGGLNNEQFF. The CDR3 region has the DNA TGTGCCAGCAGCTTTCTAGGGGGGTTAAACAATGAGCAGTTCTTC.

This clonotype was seen only once. CDR3 coding DNA: TGTGCCAGCACCCGGGCAGGGTCGAACACCGGGGAGCTGTTTTTT. Amino acids: CASTRAGSNTGELFF. The J gene is TRBJ2-2, the V gene TRBV5-4; a weak D match, TRBD1 (5 bases). V was pared by 6 bases and J by 0 bases, with 12 bases between. The CDR3 sequence is 15 residues long. In germline, CDR1 is SGHNT, CDR2 YYREEE (reference sequence).

This clonotype was counted many times. The rearrangement joins TRBV5-1 to TRBJ1-4, with 7 bases that match TRBD1. This CDR3 has 14 residues. CDR1 SGHRS and CDR2 YFSETQ come from the germline V gene. The trim removed 5 bases at V and 2 bases at J, leaving 3 bases unmatched. The CDR3 nucleotides are TGCGCCAGCAGTGTGACAGGGACTAATGAAAAACTGTTTTTT. Its translation: CASSVTGTNEKLFF.

This clonotype was observed at least ten times. The chain combines TRBV18 with TRBJ2-7, with TRBD2 matching over 7 bases. The germline gives CDR1 KGHSH, CDR2 LQKENI. V trimming: 3 bases; J trimming: 5 bases; junction bases outside the gene matches: 13. The CDR3 runs 16 residues. The DNA of the CDR3 is TGTGCCAGCTCACCGGGGAGGGCGCTAATCGACCACGAGCAGTACTTC. Protein: CASSPGRALIDHEQYF.

Remarks on this clonotype: This sequence may be a read error, since a much larger clone differs from it by one base. The chain recombines TRBV20-1 with TRBJ2-7; 8 nucleotides match TRBD1. Germline CDR1 and CDR2: DFQATT and SNEGSKA (reference sequence). The V segment lost 1 base and the J segment 9 bases; nucleotides outside the gene matches: 8. The CDR3 extends over 13 amino acids. In DNA form, the CDR3 reads TGCAGTGCTAGAGCCGTGGACAGGGCCGGGCAGTACTTC. Translating gives CSARAVDRAGQYF.

This clonotype has at least ten counts. In DNA form, the CDR3 reads TGTGCCACCAGCAGAGCGGGCAGGGATTCACCCCTCCACTTT. The encoded protein is CATSRAGRDSPLHF. The chain carries TRBV15 and TRBJ1-6, with a weak D call TRBD1 (5 bases). Germline V lookup: CDR1 LNHNV, CDR2 YYDKDF (reference sequence). The CDR3 contains 14 residues. V was trimmed by 1 base and J by 8 bases, leaving 9 bases between them.

This clonotype came up many times. The J gene is TRBJ2-6, the V gene TRBV19, with D hard to call. V shed 0 bases and J shed 6 bases, with 18 bases lying between them. This CDR3 region has 18 residues. Germline V gives CDR1 LNHDA, CDR2 SQIVND (reference sequence). CDR3 sequence reads: CASSIDVSVLSTANVLTF. The CDR3 DNA follows: TGTGCCAGTAGTATAGACGTTTCCGTGCTCTCTACGGCCAACGTCCTGACTTTC.

This clonotype was picked up many times. The germline gene is not matched at one end of the junction; a read error may be the cause. CDR3 loop: CASSFSRAGYTF. Here the CDR3 DNA reads TGTGCCAGCAGCTTTAGCAGGGCTGGCTACACCTTC. The V and J genes are TRBV5-3 and TRBJ1-2; D may be TRBD1 (5 bases). TRBV5-3 is known as an ORF, though its function is uncertain. The CDR3 has 12 amino acids.

This clonotype was detected ten times or more. The chain is built from TRBV12-3 or TRBV12-4 and TRBJ2-5; maybe TRBD2 (5 bases). V lost 4 bases and J lost 1, with 7 bases in between. The CDR3 spans 13 residues. The CDR3 coding sequence is TGTGCCAGCAGTTCCGGGGTCCAAGAGACCCAGTACTTC. This sequence encodes CASSSGVQETQYF.

Ten or more counts support this clonotype. This sequence joins TRBV9 and TRBJ2-5; 8 nucleotides agree with TRBD2. From germline, CDR1 is SGDLS and CDR2 YYNGEE. V was clipped by 2 bases and J by 5 bases; unmatched bases: 11. This CDR3 region has 16 residues. CDR3 DNA: TGTGCCAGCAGCGTGATGGGGGGACTAGGAGGGGAGACCCAGTACTTC. Translation gives CASSVMGGLGGETQYF.

This chain uses TRBV23-1 with TRBJ1-3; the D gene is possibly TRBD1 (5 bases). TRBV23-1 is an open reading frame, and its role is uncertain. The CDR3 runs to 14 residues. With 4 bases removed from V and 4 bases from J, the gap between germline ends came to 11 bases. CDR3 residues: CASSLQGLGNTIYF. In DNA form, the CDR3 reads TGCGCCAGCAGTCTGCAGGGACTCGGAAACACCATATATTTT.

This clonotype was counted at least ten times. V gene TRBV5-1 combines with J gene TRBJ2-2, with 9 positions matching TRBD1. The V segment lost 4 bases and the J segment 7 bases; nucleotides outside the gene matches: 5. The CDR3 extends over 14 amino acids. Germline CDR1 reads SGHRS; CDR2 reads YFSETQ. CDR3 sequence: CASSVGQGIGELFF. In DNA, the CDR3 is TGCGCCAGCAGCGTGGGACAGGGAATCGGGGAGCTGTTTTTT.

This clonotype was seen repeatedly, ten times or more. This chain uses TRBV21-1 with TRBJ1-3; TRBD1, as called in the table, went unchecked against the DNA. TRBV21-1 is noted as a pseudogene. The CDR3 has 16 residues. CDR3 sequence: CASSKVGRSSGNTIYF. The CDR3 bases are TGTGCCAGCAGCAAAGTGGGACGGAGCTCTGGAAACACCATATATTTT.

In this sample, this clonotype turned up a few times. The V gene is TRBV5-1, the J gene TRBJ1-1; D is perhaps TRBD1 (5 bases). Per germline, CDR1 SGHRS and CDR2 YFSETQ. The V and J ends lost 1 base and 1 base respectively, with 14 bases between them. The length of the CDR3 is 16 residues. CDR3 sequence: CASSLFPGIGNTEAFF. DNA for the CDR3: TGCGCCAGCAGCTTGTTCCCAGGGATAGGGAACACTGAAGCTTTCTTT.

This clonotype was counted only a few times. This CDR3 is missing its conserved last phenylalanine or tryptophan, likely due to a read error. The genes are TRBV7-6 and TRBJ2-2; D unresolved. V lost 0 bases to trimming and J lost 0 bases, with 11 bases between them. The CDR3 has 17 residues. CDR1 SGHVS and CDR2 FNYEAQ come from the germline V gene. CDR3 sequence reads: CASSLALLYANTGELFC. DNA of the CDR3: TGTGCCAGCAGCTTAGCCCTATTATACGCGAACACCGGGGAGCTGTTTTGT.

This clonotype has more than one count but fewer than ten. V is TRBV6-2 or TRBV6-3 and J is TRBJ2-1, with 7 bases fitting TRBD1. The CDR3 length is 14 residues. Germline trimming cut 2 bases from V and 3 bases from J; bases unmatched to any gene: 1. Germline loops: CDR1 MNHEY, CDR2 SVGEGT. Written as DNA, the CDR3 is TGTGCCAGCAGTTACCGACAGGGCTACAATGAGCAGTTCTTC. The encoded protein is CASSYRQGYNEQFF.

This clonotype has a count of ten or more. The chain uses TRBV29-1 and TRBJ2-1; 10 bases fit TRBD2. V lost 6 bases and J lost 8; bases outside the gene matches: 22. The V gene's germline CDR1 is SQVTM and CDR2 ANQGSEA. CDR3 length: 18 amino acids. The CDR3 spells CSVRGQHISGTSEDEQFF. In nucleotides, the CDR3 is TGCAGCGTGCGCGGTCAACACATTTCGGGGACTAGCGAAGATGAGCAGTTCTTC.

This chain connects TRBV4-2 to TRBJ2-3, with TRBD1 matching over 7 bases. This CDR3 is built from 18 residues. With V trimmed by 2 bases and J by 0 bases, 11 bases remained unmatched. Germline CDR1 LGHNA, CDR2 YNFKEQ. The CDR3 coding sequence is TGTGCCAGCAGCCAAACAATCCAAGACAGGGCAAGCACAGATACGCAGTATTTT. Protein product: CASSQTIQDRASTDTQYF.

The chain uses TRBV14 and TRBJ2-5; D gene unclear. Deletions cut 2 bases from V and 2 bases from J, with 6 bases between. In germline, CDR1 is SGHDN, CDR2 FVKESK. The CDR3 totals 13 residues. The CDR3 sequence is CASSQLDQETQYF. The CDR3 DNA follows: TGTGCCAGCAGCCAATTAGATCAAGAGACCCAGTACTTC.

This clonotype appeared many times. The chain uses TRBV6-2 or TRBV6-3 and TRBJ2-1; the match to TRBD2 covers 7 bases. Germline loops: CDR1 MNHEY, CDR2 SVGEGT. The CDR3 consists of 12 residues. Trimming took 6 bases from V and 10 from J; bases not matched to a gene: 6. CDR3 sequence (DNA): TGTGCCAGCAGAAGCGGGGCCCCCGAGCAGTTCTTC. Protein: CASRSGAPEQFF.

In this sample, this clonotype turned up many times. The rearrangement uses TRBV19 and TRBJ2-4; D is unclear. CDR1 and CDR2 from the germline V gene are LNHDA and SQIVND (reference sequence). The CDR3 extends over 9 amino acids. Trimming took 9 bases from V and 4 from J, leaving 1 base between them. CDR3 sequence: CARKNIQYF. CDR3 nucleotide sequence: TGTGCCAGGAAAAACATTCAGTACTTC.